This T cell receptor beta chain was obtained from a study of post-analysis software for immune sequencing data. Study findings and constraints: Patients carried 4 or 5 TRBV segments more frequently than controls did, and TRBV5-6, TRBV5-1 and TRBV20-1 were among them.

TCR beta cDNA libraries included unique molecular identifiers. The authors obtained approximately 540,000 cDNA molecules from approximately 0.95 to 9.8 million T cells. In TCRdb, the PCR reads were re-called with MiXCR into one record per CDR3 protein. The repertoire holds hundreds of thousands of distinct CDR3 sequences, over 35% seen once, with around 10% in the top ten. V dropped 4 bases and J dropped 6 bases, with 19 bases sitting between them. Germline V CDR1 and CDR2: SQVTM, ANQGSEA. This CDR3 comprises 14 residues. For this clonotype: What it binds is unknown.

Source material: blood. J is TRBJ2-7 and V is TRBV29-1, with D perhaps being TRBD1 or TRBD2 (5 bases each). The receptor's source is a girl under 18 with multiple sclerosis. The chain's CDR3 is CSVVGVEVLSEQYF. CDR3 bases: TGCAGCGTTGTGGGGGTCGAGGTCTTGTCCGAGCAGTACTTC.